These 24 T cell receptor beta chains originate from one sample sequenced in a study of blood T cell repertoires in COVID-19. Assay used: immunoSEQ multiplex PCR; TCRdb lists only in-frame clones, some missing. The sample records around 140,000 clones, approximately 88% being singletons. The sample was peripheral blood. These receptors came from a man aged 55-75 years with active or convalescent COVID-19.

The gene calls are TRBV7-2 and TRBJ1-5; the match to TRBD1 covers 7 bases. Germline trimming cut 5 bases from V and 7 bases from J; bases unmatched to any gene: 5. CDR1 is SGHTA and CDR2 is FQGNSA in the germline V gene. The CDR3 extends over 13 amino acids. In nucleotides, the CDR3 is TGTGCCAGCAGCACGCAGGGGGAGCAGCCCCAGCATTTT. This gives the protein CASSTQGEQPQHF.

The genes are TRBV19 and TRBJ1-2; tentative D call: TRBD1 (5 bases). The CDR3 has 15 residues. Germline V gene sequence: CDR1 LNHDA, CDR2 SQIVND (reference sequence). V was pared by 5 bases and J by 1 base, with 14 bases between. CDR3 bases: TGTGCCAGTAGTTGGTGGGGCCCGGATAACTATGGCTACACCTTC. It is translated as CASSWWGPDNYGYTF.

This chain links TRBV6-5 with TRBJ2-7; TRBD2 matches 8 bases. Germline V gene sequence: CDR1 MNHEY, CDR2 SVGAGI. With 8 bases clipped from V and 5 bases from J, the junction kept 5 bases outside the gene matches. CDR3 length: 12 residues. CDR3 loop: CASQDGRDEQYF. The CDR3 DNA reads TGTGCCAGCCAGGACGGGAGGGACGAGCAGTACTTC.

J is TRBJ2-1 and V is TRBV3-1 (or the pseudogene TRBV3-2); TRBD2 aligns across 11 bases. The CDR3 runs to 15 residues. Germline trimming cut 5 bases from V and 5 bases from J; bases unmatched to any gene: 5. The germline gives CDR1 LGHDT, CDR2 YNNKEL (reference sequence). CDR3 DNA: TGTGCCAGCAGCGAACTAGCGGGAGTCGACAATGAGCAGTTCTTC. This codes for CASSELAGVDNEQFF.

The chain joins TRBV2 to TRBJ2-7, with D perhaps matching TRBD2 (5 bases). The V gene lost 11 bases and the J gene lost 3 bases, with 17 bases spanning the gap. CDR3 size: 13 residues. Germline V lookup: CDR1 SNHLY, CDR2 FYNNEI. CDR3 bases: TGTGCCGGCGACCGGGCCGAGGGCTACGAGCAGTACTTC. Amino acids: CAGDRAEGYEQYF.

The gene calls are TRBV10-3 and TRBJ2-2, with 9 bases aligning to TRBD1. Per the germline V gene, CDR1 is ENHRY and CDR2 is SYGVKD. With 3 bases clipped from V and 1 base from J, the junction kept 9 bases outside the gene matches. CDR3 length: 18 residues. CDR3 sequence: CAISEIGRDRENTGELFF. The CDR3 coding sequence is TGTGCCATCAGTGAAATAGGCCGGGACAGGGAGAACACCGGGGAGCTGTTTTTT.

CDR3 nucleotide sequence: TGTGCCAGCAGCCACACTTGGGTGATAGCATCCTACGAGCAGTACTTC. This codes for CASSHTWVIASYEQYF. V is TRBV11-2 and J is TRBJ2-7; D unclear. V was trimmed by 5 bases and J by 1 base, leaving 18 bases between them. CDR1 SGHAT and CDR2 FQNNGV come from the germline V gene. The CDR3 is 16 amino acids.

The chain is built from TRBV5-1 and TRBJ1-4, with D perhaps TRBD1 (6 bases). The length of the CDR3 is 16 residues. Trimming took off 5 bases at V and 1 base at J, with 15 bases between the two ends. Germline values: CDR1 SGHRS, CDR2 YFSETQ. CDR3 residues: CASRREPQGTNEKLFF. CDR3 coding DNA: TGCGCCAGCAGACGAGAACCACAGGGAACTAATGAAAAACTGTTTTTT. The variable domain in full, with the rest retrieved from reference TRBV5-1 and TRBJ1-4, is KAGVTQTPRYLIKTRGQQVTLSCSPISGHRSVSWYQQTPGQGLQFLFEYFSETQRNKGNFPGRFSGRQFSNSRSEMNVSTLELGDSALYLCASRREPQGTNEKLFFGSGTQLSVL.

CDR3 loop: CASFEQGVNEKLFF. The CDR3 DNA follows: TGTGCCAGCTTTGAACAGGGAGTTAATGAAAAACTGTTTTTT. This chain links TRBV28 with TRBJ1-4; a weak D match, TRBD1 (6 bases). Trimming left V 8 bases short and J 4 bases short, with 14 bases between. CDR1 and CDR2 (germline): MDHEN, SYDVKM. The CDR3 length is 14 residues.

The chain recombines TRBV5-4 with TRBJ2-1, with 7 bases identical to TRBD1. CDR1 and CDR2 from the germline V gene are SGHNT and YYREEE (reference sequence). J lost 2 bases, V lost 0 bases, and 2 bases had no gene match. This CDR3 comprises 15 residues. This chain's CDR3 is CASSLEGGAYNEQFF. DNA for the CDR3: TGTGCCAGCAGCTTGGAAGGGGGCGCCTACAATGAGCAGTTCTTC.

The J gene is TRBJ2-3, the V gene TRBV29-1; 7 nucleotides line up with TRBD1. V lost 8 bases, J lost 0 bases, and 11 bases stayed unmatched. Germline loops: CDR1 SQVTM, CDR2 ANQGSEA. CDR3 size: 15 residues. The CDR3 protein is CSSPLTGTSTDTQYF. The CDR3 DNA is TGCAGCTCACCACTGACAGGGACAAGCACAGATACGCAGTATTTT.

This chain links TRBV28 with TRBJ2-7; D possibly corresponds to TRBD1 (5 bases). Germline V lookup: CDR1 MDHEN, CDR2 SYDVKM. CDR3 length: 12 residues. Trimming shortened V by 3 bases and J by 4 bases, and 7 bases separated the two germline ends. CDR3 nucleotides: TGTGCCAGCAGTTTCAGACAGTACGAGCAGTACTTC. Encoded protein: CASSFRQYEQYF.

The V call is TRBV4-2, the J call TRBJ2-7; 9 bases align to TRBD1. Germline assignment: CDR1 LGHNA and CDR2 YNFKEQ. V shed 1 base, J shed 7 bases, and the junction held 11 bases outside the gene matches. This CDR3 region has 16 residues. The CDR3 DNA is TGTGCCAGCAGCCAAGGGGATTCGCGACAGGGGGTTGAGCAGTACTTC. Translation gives CASSQGDSRQGVEQYF.

This sequence joins TRBV3-1 (or the pseudogene TRBV3-2) and TRBJ2-2; weak D call: TRBD1 (6 bases). The CDR3 totals 13 residues. The V gene lost 3 bases and the J gene lost 6 bases, with 8 bases spanning the gap. Germline V gene lookup returns CDR1 LGHDT and CDR2 YNNKEL (reference sequence). Here the CDR3 DNA reads TGTGCCAGCAGCCAGGGGGCGGCCGGGGAGCTGTTTTTT. Its protein product is CASSQGAAGELFF.

The chain combines TRBV10-3 with TRBJ1-1; 7 bases map to TRBD1. From germline, CDR1 is ENHRY and CDR2 SYGVKD. The CDR3 has 11 amino acids. Trimming removed 10 bases from V and 5 bases from J; junction bases left unmatched: 4. CDR3 sequence reads: CATSRGTEAFF. As DNA, the CDR3 is TGTGCCACATCCAGGGGGACTGAAGCTTTCTTT.

The chain's CDR3 is CASSLRGLGRRNQPQHF. CDR3 in DNA: TGTGCCAGCAGTCTAAGAGGGTTGGGCCGACGGAATCAGCCCCAGCATTTT. The rearrangement uses TRBV28 and TRBJ1-5; D remains ambiguous. V gave up 5 bases and J gave up 4 bases, with 21 bases separating them. Looked up from germline, CDR1 is MDHEN and CDR2 is SYDVKM. The CDR3 is 17 amino acids.

The chain employs TRBV5-1 and TRBJ2-1; 13 bases fit TRBD2. Trimming at V came to 4 bases and at J to 6 bases, leaving 4 bases not matched to a gene. This CDR3 comprises 15 residues. Germline V gene lookup returns CDR1 SGHRS and CDR2 YFSETQ. CDR3 sequence (DNA): TGCGCCAGCAGCAGAGGGACTAGCGGGATCAATGAGCAGTTCTTC. Protein product: CASSRGTSGINEQFF.

The gene calls are TRBV28 and TRBJ1-2, with 8 nucleotides matching TRBD1. This CDR3 comprises 16 residues. Germline loops: CDR1 MDHEN, CDR2 SYDVKM. The junction had 17 bases not matched to a gene; V was cut back by 6 bases and J by 8 bases. In DNA form, the CDR3 reads TGTGCCAGCAGCCTCCCCGGAGGGCAGGGGGCGGGGGGCTACACCTTC. Protein sequence: CASSLPGGQGAGGYTF.

The CDR3 region is CASGTSGSYEQYF. In DNA, the CDR3 is TGTGCCAGCGGGACTAGCGGGAGTTACGAGCAGTACTTC. The rearrangement uses TRBV11-2 and TRBJ2-7; 14 bases are a match to TRBD2. Germline values: CDR1 SGHAT, CDR2 FQNNGV. The trim removed 8 bases at V and 4 bases at J, leaving 1 base unmatched. The CDR3 contains 13 residues.

This rearrangement joins TRBV19 to TRBJ2-3; D perhaps matches TRBD2 (6 bases). The CDR3 totals 17 residues. Germline CDR1 LNHDA, CDR2 SQIVND (reference sequence). V was clipped by 4 bases and J by 0 bases, with 17 bases between them. The CDR3 region has the DNA TGTGCCAGTAGTACCCCGTGGACTATTACTAGCACAGATACGCAGTATTTT. Translated: CASSTPWTITSTDTQYF.

This sequence joins TRBV11-2 and TRBJ2-1, with TRBD2 identical over 10 bases. Germline lookup yields CDR1 SGHAT and CDR2 FQNNGV. The CDR3 length is 16 residues. V shed 5 bases and J 3 bases; nucleotides not matched to a gene: 7. As DNA, the CDR3 is TGTGCCAGCAGCCCCTGGACTAGCGGAGACTACAATGAGCAGTTCTTC. This codes for CASSPWTSGDYNEQFF.

The chain employs TRBV21-1 and TRBJ1-2; TRBD1, the table's D call, was not compared with the DNA. TRBV21-1 is flagged as a pseudogene. This CDR3 is built from 12 residues. CDR3 sequence (DNA): TGTGCCACCTACTCAGGGAACTATGGCTACACCTTC. As protein: CATYSGNYGYTF.

The chain combines TRBV7-3 with TRBJ2-5; D is perhaps TRBD1 (6 bases). The CDR3 totals 14 residues. CDR1 is SGHTA and CDR2 is FQGTGA in the germline V gene. V dropped 4 bases and J dropped 5 bases, with 14 bases sitting between them. CDR3: CASSSQGWGETQYF. The CDR3, as DNA: TGTGCCAGCAGCTCCCAGGGGTGGGGGGAGACCCAGTACTTC.

The V and J genes are TRBV9 and TRBJ1-3; a possible D gene is TRBD1 (5 bases). Germline CDR1 SGDLS, CDR2 YYNGEE. CDR3 length: 16 residues. Trimming stripped 0 bases from V and 1 base from J, with 11 bases between. CDR3 bases: TGTGCCAGCAGCGTAGAGGGGCAGATGTCTGGAAACACCATATATTTT. Translating gives CASSVEGQMSGNTIYF.